Listed here is a single TCR beta chain. This clone was counted only a few times. Its target antigen remains unknown. No base quality information exists; no much larger clone differs at one position. The identical CDR3 is also encoded by other nucleotide sequences in the sample. CDR1 SGHRS and CDR2 YFSETQ are derived from the germline V gene. Inclusive of the bounding cysteine and phenylalanine, the CDR3 is 15 residues long. CDR3 DNA is the only sequence kept; it has 45 bases, read in frame from the first base. The junction shows trimming of 0 bases on V and 1 base on J, and the gene matches do not reach 2 bases of it. The source of the sample is a study of blood T cell repertoires in COVID-19 (dated by TCRdb to 2020 to 2022). The study in broad terms: Samples from collaborators originated in the United States, Italy and Spain and spanned both the acute and convalescent phases of COVID-19. The prospective study material was composed of cDNA or gDNA derived from T cells, B-cell-depleted T cells, or PBMCs. Subjects who had been exposed to COVID-19, were actively infected with it, or had recovered from it provided the deeply sampled blood TCRbeta repertoires that made up the dataset. The repertoires were made available in a free public database intended to serve as a resource for research on the immune response to SARS-CoV-2. The samples were drawn from the first 160 participants of the ongoing ImmuneRACE study and from roughly 1,300 subjects provided by 6 global collaborators. Nearly every sample came with metadata listing a de-identified subject ID, COVID-19 status, age in years and sex. Where available, HLA class I and class II types were obtained from metadata supplied by the sample provider rather than from assay-based typing.

The collaborating institutions used their own protocols to collect whole blood in K2EDTA tubes. For TCRbeta analysis, collaborator samples were shipped as frozen whole blood, as isolated PBMCs, or as DNA extracted from either sample type. Results the study describes overall, beyond this receptor: The amount of clinical and demographic metadata varied by source and participant and was provided uncurated.

TCRbeta CDR3 regions were amplified from genomic DNA using the immunoSEQ Assay, a bias-controlled multiplex PCR. The published analysis was carried out like this. The number of nucleated cells in each sample was estimated by amplification of reference gene primers within the assay. To quantify the absolute abundance of each unique TCRbeta CDR3 rearrangement, sequence reads were collapsed and filtered. Productive Simpson clonality was computed per sample as the square root of Simpson's diversity index over productive rearrangements. Held by TCRdb, this immuneACCESS table contains in-frame sequences only and omits some clones. Under half of the omission traces to an unresolved V gene where checked; the cause of the rest is unknown. V, J and clone size are taken as reported in that table, and D and trimming were inferred from the DNA itself. The sample includes approximately 140,000 clones, with about four fifths observed a single time. The ten largest clones capture approximately 9.2% of the sample.

Material for sequencing was peripheral blood. Recombination connected TRBV5-1 to TRBJ2-7; 9 central nucleotides agree with TRBD2. The source is a human donor with acute or convalescent COVID-19. The donor label of this sample is uncertain. Here the CDR3 is given as CASSLGGGVSYEQYF. The bases read TGCGCCAGCAGCTTGGGCGGGGGGGTGTCCTACGAGCAGTACTTC.